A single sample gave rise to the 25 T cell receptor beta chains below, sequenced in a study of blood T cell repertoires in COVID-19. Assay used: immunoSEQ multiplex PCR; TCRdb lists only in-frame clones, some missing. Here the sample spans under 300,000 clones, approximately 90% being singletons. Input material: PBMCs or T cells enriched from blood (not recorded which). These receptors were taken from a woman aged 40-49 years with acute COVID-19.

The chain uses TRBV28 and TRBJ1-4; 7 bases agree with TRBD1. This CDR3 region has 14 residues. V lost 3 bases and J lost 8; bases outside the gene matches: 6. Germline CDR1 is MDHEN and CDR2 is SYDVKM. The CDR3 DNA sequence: TGTGCCAGCAGTTTGGTAGGGGGCCCAGAAAAACTGTTTTTT. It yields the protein CASSLVGGPEKLFF. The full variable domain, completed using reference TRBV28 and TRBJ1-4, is DVKVTQSSRYLVKRTGEKVFLECVQDMDHENMFWYRQDPGLGLRLIYFSYDVKMKEKGDIPEGYSVSREKKERFSLILESASTNQTSMYLCASSLVGGPEKLFFGSGTQLSVL.

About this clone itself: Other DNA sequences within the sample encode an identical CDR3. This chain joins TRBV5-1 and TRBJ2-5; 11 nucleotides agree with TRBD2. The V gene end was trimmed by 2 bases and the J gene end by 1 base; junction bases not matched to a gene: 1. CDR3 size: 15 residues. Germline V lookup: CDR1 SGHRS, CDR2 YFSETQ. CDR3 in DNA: TGCGCCAGCAGCTTAACTAGCGGGGGCCAAGAGACCCAGTACTTC. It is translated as CASSLTSGGQETQYF.

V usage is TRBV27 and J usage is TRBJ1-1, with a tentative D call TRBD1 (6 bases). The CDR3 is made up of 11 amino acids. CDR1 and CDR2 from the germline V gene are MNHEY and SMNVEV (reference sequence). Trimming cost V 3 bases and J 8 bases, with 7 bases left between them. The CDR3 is CASSFGTEAFF. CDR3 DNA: TGTGCCAGCAGTTTTGGGACAGAAGCTTTCTTT.

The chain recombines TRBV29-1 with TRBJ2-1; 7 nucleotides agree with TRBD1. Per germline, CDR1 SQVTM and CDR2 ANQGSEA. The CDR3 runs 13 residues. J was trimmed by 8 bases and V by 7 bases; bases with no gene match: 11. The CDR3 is CSADTGAAYEQFF. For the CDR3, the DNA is TGCAGCGCGGATACAGGGGCGGCTTATGAGCAGTTCTTC.

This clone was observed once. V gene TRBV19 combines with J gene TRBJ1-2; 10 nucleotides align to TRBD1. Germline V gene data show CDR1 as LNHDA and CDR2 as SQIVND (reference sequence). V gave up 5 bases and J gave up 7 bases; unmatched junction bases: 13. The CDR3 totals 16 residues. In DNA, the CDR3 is TGTGCCAGTAGTCTTTATGATAGGACAGGGGGAGGTGGCTACACCTTC. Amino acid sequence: CASSLYDRTGGGGYTF.

The CDR3 DNA follows: TGTGCCAGCAGTTCTGAAGTCGGACAGAGCACAGATACGCAGTATTTT. Residues: CASSSEVGQSTDTQYF. The chain joins TRBV28 to TRBJ2-3, with D possibly matching TRBD1 (6 bases). Trimming cost V 4 bases and J 0 bases, with 14 bases left between them. Germline lookup yields CDR1 MDHEN and CDR2 SYDVKM. The length of the CDR3 is 16 residues.

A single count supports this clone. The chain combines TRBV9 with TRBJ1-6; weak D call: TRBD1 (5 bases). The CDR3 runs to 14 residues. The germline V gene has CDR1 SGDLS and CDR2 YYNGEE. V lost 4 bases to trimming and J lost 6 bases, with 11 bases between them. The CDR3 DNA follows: TGTGCCAGCAGCCCGGACATGTTTAATTCACCCCTCCACTTT. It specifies CASSPDMFNSPLHF.

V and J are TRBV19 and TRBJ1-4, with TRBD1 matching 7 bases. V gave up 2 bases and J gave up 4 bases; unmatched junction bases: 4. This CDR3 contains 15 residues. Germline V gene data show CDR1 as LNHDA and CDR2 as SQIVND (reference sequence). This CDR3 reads CASSIKSGGNEKLFF. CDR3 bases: TGTGCCAGTAGTATAAAGTCAGGGGGTAATGAAAAACTGTTTTTT.

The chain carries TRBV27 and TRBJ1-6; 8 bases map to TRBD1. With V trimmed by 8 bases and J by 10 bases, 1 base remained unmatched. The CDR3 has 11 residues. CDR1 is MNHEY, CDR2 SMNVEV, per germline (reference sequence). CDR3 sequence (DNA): TGTGCCAGCGGGACAGGCTCACCCCTCCACTTT. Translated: CASGTGSPLHF.

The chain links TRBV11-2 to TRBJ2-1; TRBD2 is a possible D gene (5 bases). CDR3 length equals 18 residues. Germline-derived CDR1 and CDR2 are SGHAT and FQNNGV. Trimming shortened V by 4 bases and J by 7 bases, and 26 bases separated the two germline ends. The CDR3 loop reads CASSSFVGRRGTSNEQFF. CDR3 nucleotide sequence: TGTGCCAGCAGCTCATTTGTAGGAAGACGGGGAACTTCTAATGAGCAGTTCTTC.

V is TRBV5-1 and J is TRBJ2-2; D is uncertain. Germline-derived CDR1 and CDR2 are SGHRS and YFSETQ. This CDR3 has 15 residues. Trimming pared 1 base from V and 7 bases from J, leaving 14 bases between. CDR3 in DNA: TGCGCCAGCAGCTTGACTCCGGCCGGCGGCGGGGAGCTGTTTTTT. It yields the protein CASSLTPAGGGELFF.

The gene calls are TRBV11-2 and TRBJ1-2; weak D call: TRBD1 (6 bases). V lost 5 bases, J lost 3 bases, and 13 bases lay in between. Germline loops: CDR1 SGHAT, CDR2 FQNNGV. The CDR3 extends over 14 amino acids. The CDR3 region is CASSLTGKYYGYTF. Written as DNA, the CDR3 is TGTGCCAGCAGCCTAACAGGGAAGTACTATGGCTACACCTTC.

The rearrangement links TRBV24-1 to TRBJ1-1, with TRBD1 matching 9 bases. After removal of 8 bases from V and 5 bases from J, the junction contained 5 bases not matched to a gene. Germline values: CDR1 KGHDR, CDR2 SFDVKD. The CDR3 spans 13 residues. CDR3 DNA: TGTGCCACCAAGGGACAGGGACAAACTGAAGCTTTCTTT. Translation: CATKGQGQTEAFF.

The CDR3 DNA is TGTGCCAGCAGCTCACATGGGGGCGGCGAGCAGTACTTC. It yields the protein CASSSHGGGEQYF. The J gene is TRBJ2-7, the V gene TRBV7-8, with a tentative D call TRBD1 (6 bases). Germline V CDR1 and CDR2: SGHVS, FQNEAQ. There are 13 residues in the CDR3. Trimming took off 4 bases at V and 6 bases at J, with 13 bases between the two ends.

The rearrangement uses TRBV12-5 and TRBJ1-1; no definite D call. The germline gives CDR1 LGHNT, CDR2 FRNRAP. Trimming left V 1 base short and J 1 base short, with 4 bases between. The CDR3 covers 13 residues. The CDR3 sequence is CASGLGRNTEAFF. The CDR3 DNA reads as TGTGCTAGTGGTTTGGGGAGGAACACTGAAGCTTTCTTT.

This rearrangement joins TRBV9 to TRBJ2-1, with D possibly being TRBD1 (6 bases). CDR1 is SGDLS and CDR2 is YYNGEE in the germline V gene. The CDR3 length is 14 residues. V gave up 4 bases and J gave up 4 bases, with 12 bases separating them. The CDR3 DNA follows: TGTGCCAGCAGCTCGCAAACAGGGTACAATGAGCAGTTCTTC. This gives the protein CASSSQTGYNEQFF.

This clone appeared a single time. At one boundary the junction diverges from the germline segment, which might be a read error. CDR3 amino acids: CASSLSASPYNEQFF. The CDR3 DNA reads TGTGCTAGCAGCTTATCCGCTAGCCCCTACAATGAGCAGTTCTTC. The chain links TRBV7-7 to TRBJ2-1, with D tentatively TRBD2 (5 bases). The CDR3 runs to 15 residues. CDR1 and CDR2 from the germline V gene are SSHAT and FNYEAQ (reference sequence).

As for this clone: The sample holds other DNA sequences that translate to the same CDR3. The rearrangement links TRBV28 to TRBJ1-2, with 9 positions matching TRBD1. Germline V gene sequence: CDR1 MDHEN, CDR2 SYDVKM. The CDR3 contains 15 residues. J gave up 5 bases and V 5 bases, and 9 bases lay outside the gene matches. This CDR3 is CASSPAGQGNYGYTF. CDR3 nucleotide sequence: TGTGCCAGCAGTCCCGCCGGACAGGGGAATTATGGCTACACCTTC.

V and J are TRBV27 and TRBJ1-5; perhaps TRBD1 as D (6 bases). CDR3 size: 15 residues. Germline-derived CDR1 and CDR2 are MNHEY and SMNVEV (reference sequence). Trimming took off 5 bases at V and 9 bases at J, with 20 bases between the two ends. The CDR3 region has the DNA TGTGCCAGCAGTCCTCAGGGGCTTATTAACGCGCCCCAGCATTTT. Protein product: CASSPQGLINAPQHF.

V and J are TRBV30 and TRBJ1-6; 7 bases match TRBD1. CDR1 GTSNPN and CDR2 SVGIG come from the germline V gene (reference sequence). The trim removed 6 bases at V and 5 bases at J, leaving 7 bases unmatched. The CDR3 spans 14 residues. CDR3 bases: TGTGCCTGTGACTCGGGACAGAATAATTCACCCCTCCACTTT. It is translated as CACDSGQNNSPLHF.

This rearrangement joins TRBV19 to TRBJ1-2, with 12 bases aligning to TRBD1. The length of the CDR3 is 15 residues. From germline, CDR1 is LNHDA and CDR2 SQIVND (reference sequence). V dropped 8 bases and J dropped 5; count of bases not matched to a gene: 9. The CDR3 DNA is TGTGCCAGTCAGGGGACAGGGGGCTTCCGATATGGCTACACCTTC. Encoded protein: CASQGTGGFRYGYTF.

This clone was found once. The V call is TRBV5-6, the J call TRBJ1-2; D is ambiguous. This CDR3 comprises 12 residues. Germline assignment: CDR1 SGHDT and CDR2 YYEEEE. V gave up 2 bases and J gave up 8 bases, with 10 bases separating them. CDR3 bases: TGTGCCAGCAGCTTCTCCCATGAGGGCTACACCTTC. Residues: CASSFSHEGYTF.

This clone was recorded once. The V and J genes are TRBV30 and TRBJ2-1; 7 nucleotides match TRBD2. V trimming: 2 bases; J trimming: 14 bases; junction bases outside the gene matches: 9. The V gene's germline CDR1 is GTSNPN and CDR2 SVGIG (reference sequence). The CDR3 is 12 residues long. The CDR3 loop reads CAWSPGGGMEFF. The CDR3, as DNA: TGTGCCTGGAGTCCGGGGGGAGGGATGGAGTTCTTC.

CDR3 bases: TGTGCCAGCAGCCCCCGGTCGATCCCTCCGGAGCTGTTTTTT. The encoded protein is CASSPRSIPPELFF. The rearrangement uses TRBV11-3 and TRBJ2-2; D is ambiguous. From germline, CDR1 is SGHNT and CDR2 YENEEA. Trimming took 5 bases from V and 10 from J, leaving 17 bases between them. CDR3 length: 14 residues.

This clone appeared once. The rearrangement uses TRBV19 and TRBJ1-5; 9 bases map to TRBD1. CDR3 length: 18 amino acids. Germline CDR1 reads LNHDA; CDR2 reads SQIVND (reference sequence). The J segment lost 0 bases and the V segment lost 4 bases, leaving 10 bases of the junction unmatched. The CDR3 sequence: CASSTRPGQGFSNQPQHF. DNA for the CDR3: TGTGCCAGTAGTACGCGACCGGGACAGGGCTTTAGCAATCAGCCCCAGCATTTT.